This T cell receptor beta chain was found in a study of blood T cells in healthy people across ages (dated by TCRdb to the mid-2010s). Background for the entire study: In model experiments, template switching captured about one uniquely barcoded TCR beta cDNA molecule for every two T cells. To track age-related changes in TCR beta repertoire diversity, the study relied on deep sequencing normalized with unique cDNA molecular identifiers. The donors were divided into four age groups: young (average around 15 years), middle-aged (almost 40), aged (62) and long-lived (around 80). To avoid experimental bias, donors of different ages were randomly spread across the sequencing lanes. Two additional independent replicas of 1 million unique cDNA reads from the same blood draw were analyzed for two donors (one aged 18 to 30 and one aged 80 or older). The study at large found these results: Estimates of total diversity based on one million sequenced T cells were considered lower bounds and underestimates. Because profiling used bulk unsorted PBMCs, naive and antigen-experienced compartments could not be compared conclusively. Observed TCR beta diversity correlated strongly with the percentage of naive T cells measured by flow cytometry. The CMV infection status of donors was not known, potentially confounding age-related changes in expanded clonotypes. Compared with the aged group, the long-lived group had more naive CD4+ T cells, fewer expanded clones and increased TCR diversity, suggesting age selection. Observed TCR beta diversity per million T cells fell roughly linearly with age, and a significant reduction was already apparent by age roughly 40.

The method was 5' RACE. A second PCR of about 6 to 12 cycles was run with a J-beta primer mix and a sample-barcoded 5' primer. A unique molecular identifier was introduced onto each TCR beta cDNA molecule by a template-switch 5' adaptor carrying 12 random nucleotides. Each sample yielded at least 2.5 million CDR3-containing paired-end reads. All of the RNA was converted into first-strand cDNA using the Mint cDNA synthesis kit, with a TRBC-specific oligonucleotide serving as the primer. Following uracil-DNA glycosylase treatment, all cDNA underwent a first 18-cycle PCR with the universal primers M1SS and BC2_uni_R. The original pipeline was this. For normalization, 1 million high-quality reads were randomly selected from each sample, with every read carrying a distinct molecular identifier. Reads with shared molecular identifiers were discarded instead of being binned into consensus sequences. MiTCR, run with a Q25 quality threshold and the strictest error-elimination algorithm, handled CDR3 identification, clonotype clustering and error correction. A nonparametric unseen species model using Euler transformation provided a lower-bound estimate of total TCR beta diversity. The public sequencing data were trimmed at Q25 with fastp and processed into clonotypes with MiXCR by TCRdb, which kept only in-frame beta chains. Each CDR3 protein gets just one entry, which takes the most common genes and DNA from the rows behind it. The V and J calls reflect TCRdb's pipeline rather than the authors' work. The sample table records fewer than 2 million distinct CDR3 sequences; about two fifths of these occur just once. In total, the top ten clones hold 20% to 25% of the sample.

This clonotype was observed a handful of times. Its antigen is not yet known. Base qualities are missing; no much larger clone stands one base away. The junction carries 15 bases between V and J, which are trimmed by 4 bases and 8 bases respectively. The CDR3 covers 13 residues, taking in both the cysteine and the phenylalanine. The only DNA kept is the CDR3, 39 bases in frame from the first base. The germline V gene provides CDR1 SGDLS and CDR2 YYNGEE. The 39 donors, aged roughly 6 to 100 years, were systemically healthy Caucasian individuals from Russia. Each donor gave approximately 9.4 milliliters of peripheral blood, drawn into EDTA-treated Vacutainer tubes. Ficoll-Paque density-gradient centrifugation was used to isolate PBMCs, with at least 7 million obtained per sample. Total RNA was extracted from PBMCs with Trizol reagent, with at least 5.5 micrograms obtained per sample. For every donor, flow cytometry on a PBMC aliquot measured the percentage of naive CD45RAhigh/CD27high T cells.

This chain joins TRBV9 to TRBJ1-2; a tentative D match to TRBD1 spans 5 bases. The source is a human donor in good health. The sample consisted of blood. The CDR3 here reads CASSPTPDRGYTF. The sequenced DNA is TGTGCCAGCAGCCCGACCCCCGACAGAGGCTACACCTTC.